The clone carrying this TCR beta chain has a handful of counts. The antigen is undetermined. Evenly divided among several immunoSEQ plates was the genomic DNA of each subset. Profiling relied on immunoSEQ multiplex PCR, and the TCRdb table lists in-frame clones only, not all of them. Of roughly 680,000 clones detected, around 77% appear once; the ten largest clones hold roughly 1.8%. The data derive from a study of shared clonotypes between healthy human individuals. Study-level results: Richness estimates generally favored naive over memory subsets. In a few donors, about 5% of naive CD4 clonotypes appeared in common.

The germline V gene encodes CDR1 MNHNY and CDR2 SVGAGI (reference sequence). The CDR3 is 16 amino acids. J lost 6 bases, V lost 2 bases, and 8 bases had no gene match. Negatively enriched CD4+ T cells were divided by CD45RA into naive and memory. The sequencing sample was made of memory CD4+ T cells sorted from blood. Subset meaning: CD45RA-negative fraction. The gene calls are TRBV6-6 and TRBJ2-7; 12 nucleotides line up with TRBD1. This receptor was identified in a woman aged 30 to 39 in good health. The CDR3 reads CASSYAPGQGAGEQYF. As DNA, the CDR3 is TGTGCCAGCAGTTACGCTCCGGGACAGGGGGCTGGCGAGCAGTACTTC.